The rows below give T cell receptor beta chains drawn from one sample of a study of chemoradiotherapy in HPV16-positive cancers. The method was immunoSEQ multiplex PCR; TCRdb's version includes in-frame clones alone and lacks a portion of them. The sample comprises about 3,300 clones, roughly 78% of which are singletons, and 14% to 15% rests with the top ten. The sample was collected from a patient who underwent chemoradiotherapy. The receptors derive from a human donor with HPV-associated anogenital cancer. The CDR3 runs from the conserved cysteine through the conserved F or W. The order of the fields is J gene, V gene, CDR3 protein.

TRBJ1-1 | TRBV5-1 | CASSLNGDAKAFF
TRBJ1-4 | TRBV6-6 | CASSYVPGGGEKLFF
TRBJ2-2 | TRBV7-3 | CASSLDTYTGELFF
TRBJ2-2 | TRBV9 | CASSVATWGTGELFF
TRBJ1-1 | TRBV29-1 | CSGGTQHTEAFF
TRBJ2-1 | TRBV5-1 | CASSGPPGQGGNEQFF
TRBJ2-2 | TRBV7-9 | CASSFGGLTTTGELFF
TRBJ2-1 | TRBV4-3 | CASSQESGREQFF
TRBJ2-2 | TRBV5-1 | CASSLLIARDGELFF
TRBJ2-5 | TRBV6-1 | CASTPSGKKETQYF
TRBJ2-1 | TRBV7-2 | CASSLGGGGQFF
TRBJ2-1 | TRBV5-1 | CASSQTYAEQFF
TRBJ1-1 | TRBV19 | CASSMGQGRTEAFF
TRBJ2-5 | TRBV27 | CASSSRDRATETQYF
TRBJ2-7 | TRBV6-6 | CASSPSPGQGTYEQYF
TRBJ1-5 | TRBV27 | CASSAGWSNQPQHF
TRBJ2-5 | TRBV7-2 | CASSLSALRQETQYF
TRBJ2-1 | TRBV6-5 | CASSYVGGANYNEQFF
TRBJ2-7 | TRBV1 | CTSSQRDGPFYEQYF
TRBJ1-1 | TRBV9 | CASSLGQGHTEAFF
TRBJ1-2 | TRBV30 | CAWAPTAVYGYTF
TRBJ1-6 | TRBV4-1 | CASSLTGDRPGNSPLHF
TRBJ1-1 | TRBV6-5 | CASSYRVGRVNTEAFF
TRBJ2-5 | TRBV2 | CASIRDRGKETQYF
TRBJ2-1 | TRBV6-5 | CASKLSSSYNEQFF
TRBJ2-7 | TRBV6-1 | CASSLQTGWEQYF
TRBJ1-1 | TRBV6-5 | CASSLTTHTEAFF
TRBJ1-3 | TRBV2 | CASRRVEAGNTIYF
TRBJ1-2 | TRBV19 | CASSTVSDQGYGYTF
TRBJ1-4 | TRBV2 | CATLREYFEKLFF
TRBJ1-6 | TRBV19 | CASSIGQGAAPLHF
TRBJ2-3 | TRBV9 | CASSVEGSTDTQYF
TRBJ1-2 | TRBV7-9 | CASSLGNPLTGGYTF
TRBJ2-1 | TRBV30 | CAWSTGLGANKLPYNEQFF
TRBJ2-2 | TRBV27 | CASRKMAGTGELFF
TRBJ2-7 | TRBV7-9 | CASSPGTDYEQYF
TRBJ1-2 | TRBV4-3 | CASSQEDSIDYTF
TRBJ1-1 | TRBV11-1 | CASSFRWNGAEAFF
TRBJ1-1 | TRBV18 | CASSPGQGTIGAFF
TRBJ1-2 | TRBV28 | CASSPFGQGRGGYTF
TRBJ1-1 | TRBV29-1 | CSIGRGLVTEAFF
TRBJ1-1 | TRBV11-2 | CASSLGVQGRKGTEAFF
TRBJ1-5 | TRBV19 | CASRTGHLSQPQHF
TRBJ2-2 | TRBV7-2 | CASSLQGASGELFF
TRBJ2-1 | TRBV10-3 | CACGTEDYNEQFF
TRBJ2-3 | TRBV6-5 | CASSYQGSSDTQYF
TRBJ1-2 | TRBV6-5 | CASSSNRGGGYTF
TRBJ2-6 | TRBV5-6 | CASSLVAGANVLTF
TRBJ2-5 | TRBV9 | CASSARPVGGGALETQYF
TRBJ2-1 | TRBV9 | CASSTSGGVSYNEQFF
TRBJ2-5 | TRBV5-4 | CASSLNSQETQYF
TRBJ1-2 | TRBV5-4 | CASSLAGGFGYTF
NA | TRBV2 | CASSEKGGDFYEQYF
TRBJ1-1 | TRBV29-1 | CSVEGQGSTEAFF
TRBJ2-5 | TRBV25-1 | CASSARMRETQYF
TRBJ1-3 | TRBV11-2 | CASSSDRDRENTIYF
TRBJ2-1 | TRBV9 | CASSLYGIVYNEQFF